The clone carrying this TCR beta chain was counted once. This sample stems from a study of blood T cell repertoires in COVID-19. Recovered Cohort 3 donors showed two negative PCRs, clearance, or symptom resolution. This CDR3 region has 14 residues. Per the germline V gene, CDR1 is MDHEN and CDR2 is SYDVKM. The V end was cut by 6 bases, the J end by 5 bases, with 16 bases between. In the original analysis: Amplified reference gene primers provided the basis for estimating nucleated cell counts. Generated by immunoSEQ multiplex PCR, the TCRdb table keeps only in-frame clones and is missing some. V, J and clone size derive from that table, while D and trimming were established from the DNA sequence. The sample gives 400,000 or so clones, 85% to 90% of which show up once; roughly 1.1% is in the top ten.

This sequence originates from a man in his thirties or forties who had recovered from COVID-19. The chain links TRBV28 to TRBJ1-1; D is perhaps TRBD1 (5 bases). Source material: PBMCs or T cells enriched from blood (not recorded which). CDR3 in amino acids: CASSYLTGGTEAFF. The CDR3 DNA sequence: TGTGCCAGCAGCTATCTAACGGGGGGGACTGAAGCTTTCTTT. Full variable domain (rest looked up from reference TRBV28 and TRBJ1-1): DVKVTQSSRYLVKRTGEKVFLECVQDMDHENMFWYRQDPGLGLRLIYFSYDVKMKEKGDIPEGYSVSREKKERFSLILESASTNQTSMYLCASSYLTGGTEAFFGQGTRLTVV.